This is a list of T cell receptor beta chains from one sample in a study of blood T cell repertoires in COVID-19. Data came from immunoSEQ multiplex PCR; TCRdb stores just in-frame clones and leaves some out. The sample has 200,000 to 300,000 clones, 86% seen once; the top ten hold less than 3%. The sample taken for sequencing was PBMCs or T cells enriched from blood (not recorded which). The receptor set was obtained from a young woman who had recovered from COVID-19. CDR3s include the opening cysteine and the closing phenylalanine or tryptophan. A D gene is named only where the DNA matches it firmly. The size field is filled for only some rows; it gives once, few, many or a size class.

V	length	D	size	J	CDR3	DNA
TRBV19	16	TRBD1	NA	TRBJ2-5	CASSTGTGTGDETQYF	TGTGCCAGTAGTACGGGTACCGGGACAGGGGATGAGACCCAGTACTTC
TRBV15	13	NA	NA	TRBJ1-2	CATSRDLNYGYTF	TGTGCCACCAGCAGAGACTTAAACTATGGCTACACCTTC
TRBV10-3	15	NA	NA	TRBJ2-3	CAISERGGATDTQYF	TGTGCCATCAGTGAGAGGGGGGGCGCGACAGATACGCAGTATTTT
TRBV19	14	TRBD2	NA	TRBJ2-3	CASSISGGSDTQYF	TGTGCCAGTAGTATAAGCGGGGGTTCGGATACGCAGTATTTT
TRBV25-1	12	NA	once	TRBJ2-7	CASSESGYEQYF	TGTGCCAGCAGTGAATCAGGGTATGAGCAGTACTTC
TRBV12-5	16	TRBD2	once	TRBJ2-2	CASGGLAGGYTGELFF	TGTGCTAGTGGCGGACTAGCGGGGGGGTACACCGGGGAGCTGTTTTTT
TRBV24-1	16	NA	once	TRBJ2-1	CATSDNRESSYNEQFF	TGTGCCACCAGTGATAACAGGGAAAGCTCCTACAATGAGCAGTTCTTC
TRBV4-1	15	TRBD2	NA	TRBJ2-3	CASSLLAGSADTQYF	TGCGCCAGCAGCCTACTAGCGGGATCGGCAGATACGCAGTATTTT
TRBV6-2/TRBV6-3	16	TRBD1	NA	TRBJ1-5	CASTPTGTGKNQPQHF	TGTGCCAGCACCCCGACCGGGACAGGAAAGAATCAGCCCCAGCATTTT
TRBV18	16	NA	NA	TRBJ1-2	CASSPASTGNNYGYTF	TGTGCCAGCTCACCTGCTTCTACAGGGAATAACTATGGCTACACCTTC
TRBV3-1/TRBV3-2	13	NA	NA	TRBJ1-1	CASSAPGNTEAFF	TGTGCCAGCAGCGCCCCCGGGAACACTGAAGCTTTCTTT
TRBV4-1	19	TRBD1	few	TRBJ1-4	CASSQGRQGNPATNEKLFF	TGCGCCAGCAGCCAAGGTCGACAGGGAAATCCCGCAACTAATGAAAAACTGTTTTTT
TRBV30	13	NA	NA	TRBJ1-4	CAWGAATNEKLFF	TGTGCCTGGGGGGCGGCAACTAATGAAAAACTGTTTTTT
TRBV7-8	15	NA	few	TRBJ1-2	CASSETVRLPLGYTF	TGTGCCAGCAGCGAAACCGTACGGTTGCCCCTTGGCTACACCTTC
TRBV27	19	TRBD2	NA	TRBJ2-1	CASRAAASGYRSSYNEQFF	TGTGCCAGCAGGGCCGCGGCTAGCGGGTACAGGAGCTCCTACAATGAGCAGTTCTTC
TRBV28	16	TRBD1	NA	TRBJ1-3	CASRLTGVGAGNTIYF	TGTGCCAGCAGGTTAACAGGGGTTGGGGCTGGAAACACCATATATTTT
TRBV3-1/TRBV3-2	17	TRBD2	NA	TRBJ2-2	CASSLTYLAGYTGELFF	TGTGCCAGCAGCCTTACCTATCTAGCGGGATACACCGGGGAGCTGTTTTTT
TRBV7-2	14	NA	NA	TRBJ1-4	CASSPGGGGEKLFF	TGTGCCAGCAGTCCCGGGGGGGGCGGGGAAAAACTGTTTTTT
TRBV7-9	14	NA	NA	TRBJ1-5	CASSPGGSNQPQHF	TGTGCCAGCAGCCCTGGAGGGAGCAATCAGCCCCAGCATTTT
TRBV30	13	NA	NA	TRBJ1-5	CAWSKGLNQPQHF	TGTGCCTGGAGTAAGGGGTTGAATCAGCCCCAGCATTTT
TRBV5-1	15	NA	NA	TRBJ2-7	CASSLATTGSYEQYF	TGCGCCAGCAGCTTGGCGACGACAGGATCCTACGAGCAGTACTTC
TRBV5-1	15	TRBD1	few	TRBJ1-1	CASRAGQGDFSEAFF	TGCGCCAGCCGCGCAGGACAGGGTGATTTCTCTGAAGCTTTCTTT
TRBV3-1/TRBV3-2	16	NA	NA	TRBJ2-2	CASSQVGGVNTGELFF	TGTGCCAGCAGCCAAGTAGGGGGGGTGAACACCGGGGAGCTGTTTTTT
TRBV7-9	15	TRBD2	few	TRBJ2-7	CASSLAGLGDYEQYF	TGTGCCAGCAGCTTAGCGGGACTAGGGGACTACGAGCAGTACTTC
TRBV15	18	TRBD2	NA	TRBJ2-2	CATSRDRASGVSTGELFF	TGTGCCACCAGCAGAGATAGGGCTAGCGGGGTGAGCACCGGGGAGCTGTTTTTT
TRBV3-1/TRBV3-2	19	TRBD2	NA	TRBJ2-5	CASSQVTGGPRKFLETQYF	TGTGCCAGCAGCCAAGTTACGGGAGGGCCTCGTAAGTTCTTGGAGACCCAGTACTTC
TRBV28	12	NA	few	TRBJ1-3	CAVQDSGNTIYF	TGTGCCGTACAGGACTCTGGAAACACCATATATTTT
TRBV28	16	TRBD1	NA	TRBJ2-5	CASSWEDRAFGETQYF	TGTGCCAGCAGTTGGGAGGACAGGGCGTTTGGGGAGACCCAGTACTTC
TRBV2	12	TRBD1	NA	TRBJ2-2	CASRQGTGELFF	TGTGCCAGCCGACAGGGCACCGGGGAGCTGTTTTTT
TRBV27	16	NA	NA	TRBJ2-7	CASSFRAGLDNGEQYF	TGTGCCAGCAGTTTCCGCGCGGGCCTCGACAATGGGGAGCAGTACTTC
TRBV4-1	16	NA	NA	TRBJ1-6	CASSQVRGGPNSPLHF	TGCGCCAGCAGCCAAGTCCGTGGAGGACCCAATTCACCCCTCCACTTT
TRBV11-2	13	NA	NA	TRBJ1-6	CASSLAESSPLHF	TGTGCCAGCAGCTTAGCCGAGAGTTCACCCCTCCACTTT
TRBV3-1/TRBV3-2	15	NA	NA	TRBJ2-5	CASSLHLDRKETQYF	TGTGCCAGCAGCCTACACCTCGACAGAAAAGAGACCCAGTACTTC
TRBV4-1	14	TRBD1	NA	TRBJ1-5	CASSMGQGNQPQHF	TGCGCCAGCAGCATGGGACAGGGGAATCAGCCCCAGCATTTT
TRBV9	16	NA	NA	TRBJ2-6	CASSPSRGSGANVLTF	TGTGCCAGCAGCCCTTCGCGGGGCTCTGGGGCCAACGTCCTGACTTTC
TRBV27	17	NA	NA	TRBJ1-2	CASSLTSARASNYGYTF	TGTGCCAGCAGTTTAACATCAGCGCGGGCTTCGAACTATGGCTACACCTTC
TRBV5-1	14	NA	few	TRBJ1-3	CASSLTGTGNTIYF	TGCGCCAGCAGCTTAACGGGAACTGGAAACACCATATATTTT
TRBV5-1	20	NA	NA	TRBJ2-3	CASSLRGASAEPYSTDTQYF	TGCGCCAGCAGCCTCCGAGGGGCTAGCGCAGAGCCGTATAGCACAGATACGCAGTATTTT
TRBV5-1	21	TRBD2	NA	TRBJ2-4	CASSDPGLAGPDFLAKNIQYF	TGCGCCAGCAGCGATCCGGGACTAGCGGGCCCCGATTTCCTAGCCAAAAACATTCAGTACTTC
TRBV20-1	14	TRBD2	NA	TRBJ2-7	CSASRSRRGYEQYF	TGCAGTGCTAGTCGTTCGCGGCGGGGGTACGAGCAGTACTTC
TRBV9	15	TRBD1	NA	TRBJ1-4	CASSVEGTGREKLFF	TGTGCCAGCAGCGTAGAAGGGACAGGGCGAGAAAAACTGTTTTTT
TRBV27	16	NA	NA	TRBJ1-1	CASSLNRVGVNTEAFF	TGTGCCAGCAGTTTAAACCGGGTCGGGGTGAACACTGAAGCTTTCTTT
TRBV5-4	15	NA	NA	TRBJ2-3	CASSPNAGQTDTQYF	TGTGCCAGCAGCCCTAACGCGGGCCAGACAGATACGCAGTATTTT